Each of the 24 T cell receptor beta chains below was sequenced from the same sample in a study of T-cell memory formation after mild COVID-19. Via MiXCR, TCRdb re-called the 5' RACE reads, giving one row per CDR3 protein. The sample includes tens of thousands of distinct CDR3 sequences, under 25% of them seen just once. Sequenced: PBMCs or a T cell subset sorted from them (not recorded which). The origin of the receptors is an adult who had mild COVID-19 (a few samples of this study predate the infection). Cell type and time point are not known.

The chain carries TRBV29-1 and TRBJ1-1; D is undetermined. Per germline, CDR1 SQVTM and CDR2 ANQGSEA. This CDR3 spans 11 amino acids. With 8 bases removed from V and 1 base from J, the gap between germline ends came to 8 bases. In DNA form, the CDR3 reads TGCAGCTTCAGTTGGAACACTGAAGCTTTCTTT. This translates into CSFSWNTEAFF.

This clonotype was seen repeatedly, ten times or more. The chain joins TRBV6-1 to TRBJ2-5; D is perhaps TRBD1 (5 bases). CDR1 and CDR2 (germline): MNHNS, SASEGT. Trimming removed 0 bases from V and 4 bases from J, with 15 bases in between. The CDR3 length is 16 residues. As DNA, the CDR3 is TGTGCCAGCAGTGAAGCGCTAGGTGGCAGGGCAGAGACCCAGTACTTC. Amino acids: CASSEALGGRAETQYF.

CDR3 residues: CASSLVGASPLHF. The CDR3 bases are TGTGCCAGCAGCTTAGTGGGGGCGTCACCCCTCCACTTT. V is TRBV7-9 and J is TRBJ1-6; perhaps TRBD1 as D (6 bases). The CDR3 covers 13 residues. The ends were cut back, 1 base at V and 10 bases at J, with 8 bases in the middle. The germline gives CDR1 SEHNR, CDR2 FQNEAQ (reference sequence).

The CDR3 loop reads CASSPPRADTQYF. The CDR3 nucleotides are TGCGCCAGCAGCCCCCCGAGGGCCGATACGCAGTATTTT. The chain has TRBV4-3 and TRBJ2-3, with D perhaps TRBD2 (5 bases). From germline, CDR1 is LGHNA and CDR2 YSLEER. The CDR3 covers 13 residues. Trimming left V 4 bases short and J 6 bases short, with 11 bases between.

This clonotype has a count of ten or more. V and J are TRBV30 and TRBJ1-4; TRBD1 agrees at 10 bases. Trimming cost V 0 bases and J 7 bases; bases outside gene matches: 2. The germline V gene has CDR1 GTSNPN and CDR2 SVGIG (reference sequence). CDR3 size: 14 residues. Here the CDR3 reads CAWSVGTGVEKLFF. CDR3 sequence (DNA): TGTGCCTGGAGTGTTGGGACAGGGGTTGAAAAACTGTTTTTT.

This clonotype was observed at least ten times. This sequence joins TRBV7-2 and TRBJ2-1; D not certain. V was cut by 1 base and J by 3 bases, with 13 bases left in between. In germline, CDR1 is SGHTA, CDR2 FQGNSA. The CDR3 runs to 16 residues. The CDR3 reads CASSLEGLTHYNEQFF. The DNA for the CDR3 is TGTGCCAGCAGCTTAGAAGGCCTTACGCACTACAATGAGCAGTTCTTC.

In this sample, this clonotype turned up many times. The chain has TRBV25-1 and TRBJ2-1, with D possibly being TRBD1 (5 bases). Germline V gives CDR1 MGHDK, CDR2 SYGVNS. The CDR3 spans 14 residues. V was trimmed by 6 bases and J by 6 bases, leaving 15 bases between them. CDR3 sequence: CASRPSGQGNEQFF. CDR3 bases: TGTGCCAGCAGGCCCTCAGGGCAGGGCAATGAGCAGTTCTTC.

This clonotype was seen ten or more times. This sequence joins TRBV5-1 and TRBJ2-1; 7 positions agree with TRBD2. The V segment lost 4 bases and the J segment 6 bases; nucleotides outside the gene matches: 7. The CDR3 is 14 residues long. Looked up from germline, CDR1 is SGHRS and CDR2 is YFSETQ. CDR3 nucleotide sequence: TGCGCCAGCAGCACGGAGACTAGCCGCAATGAGCAGTTCTTC. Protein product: CASSTETSRNEQFF.

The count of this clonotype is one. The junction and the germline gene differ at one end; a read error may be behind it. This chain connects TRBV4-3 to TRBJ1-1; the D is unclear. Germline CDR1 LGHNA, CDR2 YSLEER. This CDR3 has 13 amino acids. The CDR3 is CVSSQEWHTEAFF. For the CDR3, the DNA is TGCGTCAGCAGCCAAGAATGGCACACTGAAGCTTTCTTT.

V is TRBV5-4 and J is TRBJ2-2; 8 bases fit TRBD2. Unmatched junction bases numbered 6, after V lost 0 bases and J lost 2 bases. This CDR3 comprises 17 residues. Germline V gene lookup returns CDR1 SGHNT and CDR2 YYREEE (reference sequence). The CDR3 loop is CASSLGGLGLNTGELFF. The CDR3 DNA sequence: TGTGCCAGCAGCTTGGGGGGACTAGGGCTAAACACCGGGGAGCTGTTTTTT.

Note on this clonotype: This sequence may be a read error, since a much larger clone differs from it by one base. The chain's CDR3 is CASSSWRGDTQYF. The CDR3 DNA follows: TGCGCCAGCAGCTCCTGGAGGGGGGATACGCAGTATTTT. The chain joins TRBV4-3 to TRBJ2-3; the D call may be TRBD1 or TRBD2 (6 bases each). The CDR3 totals 13 residues. V gave up 5 bases and J gave up 6 bases, with 12 bases separating them. Germline-derived CDR1 and CDR2 are LGHNA and YSLEER.

In DNA form, the CDR3 reads TGTGCCAGCAGCCGAGCGGGGGGAAACACCATATATTTT. Translated, it gives CASSRAGGNTIYF. The chain links TRBV7-9 to TRBJ1-3; no firm D call. Germline CDR1 and CDR2: SEHNR and FQNEAQ (reference sequence). The CDR3 covers 13 residues. V lost 5 bases to trimming and J lost 4 bases, with 9 bases between them.

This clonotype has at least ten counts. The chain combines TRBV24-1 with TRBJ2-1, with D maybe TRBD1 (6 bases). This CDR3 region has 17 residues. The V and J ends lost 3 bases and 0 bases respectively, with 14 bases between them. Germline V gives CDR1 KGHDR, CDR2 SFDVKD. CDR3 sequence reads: CATSDHLDRVSYNEQFF. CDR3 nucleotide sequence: TGTGCCACCAGTGATCATCTGGACAGAGTCTCCTACAATGAGCAGTTCTTC.

Here the CDR3 DNA reads TGTGCCAGCGCGGGTCCCAAGGGGCTCACAGATACGCAGTATTTT. It specifies CASAGPKGLTDTQYF. V gene TRBV7-9 combines with J gene TRBJ2-3; either TRBD1 or TRBD2 may fit D (5 bases each). This CDR3 has 15 amino acids. The germline gives CDR1 SEHNR, CDR2 FQNEAQ (reference sequence). Trimming took 8 bases from V and 2 from J, leaving 17 bases between them.

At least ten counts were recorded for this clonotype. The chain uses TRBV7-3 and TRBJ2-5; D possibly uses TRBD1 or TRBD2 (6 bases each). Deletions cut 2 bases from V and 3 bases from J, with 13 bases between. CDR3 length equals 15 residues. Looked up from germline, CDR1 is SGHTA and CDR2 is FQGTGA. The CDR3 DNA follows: TGTGCCAGCAGCTTATTTGGGGGGCGCGAAGAGACCCAGTACTTC. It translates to CASSLFGGREETQYF.

CDR3 DNA sequence: TGTGCCAGCAGCGCCGACGTGGGGAAGGTAGAGACCCAGTACTTC. Its translation is CASSADVGKVETQYF. The V and J genes are TRBV9 and TRBJ2-5; D gene ambiguous. CDR3 size: 15 residues. The germline V and J ends were trimmed by 3 bases and 4 bases, with 16 bases remaining between them. Germline V gene lookup returns CDR1 SGDLS and CDR2 YYNGEE.

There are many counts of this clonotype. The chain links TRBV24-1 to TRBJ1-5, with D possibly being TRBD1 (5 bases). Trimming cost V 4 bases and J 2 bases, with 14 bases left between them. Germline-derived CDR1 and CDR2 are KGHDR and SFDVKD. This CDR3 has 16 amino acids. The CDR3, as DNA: TGTGCCACCAGTGAAGGGACCCAGGCGGGCAATCAGCCCCAGCATTTT. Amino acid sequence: CATSEGTQAGNQPQHF.

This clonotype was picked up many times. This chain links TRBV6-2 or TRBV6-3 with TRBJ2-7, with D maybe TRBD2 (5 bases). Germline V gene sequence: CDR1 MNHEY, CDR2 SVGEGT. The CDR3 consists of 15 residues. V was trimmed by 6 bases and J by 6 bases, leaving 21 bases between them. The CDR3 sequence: CASRRDGGGFVEQYF. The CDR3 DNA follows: TGTGCCAGCAGGAGGGATGGTGGTGGTTTTGTCGAGCAGTACTTC.

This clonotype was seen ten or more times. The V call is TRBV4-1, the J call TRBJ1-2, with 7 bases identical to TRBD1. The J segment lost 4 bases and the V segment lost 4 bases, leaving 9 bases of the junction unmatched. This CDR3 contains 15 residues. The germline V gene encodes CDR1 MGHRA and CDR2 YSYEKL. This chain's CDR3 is CASSLYGTAVYGYTF. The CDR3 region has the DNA TGCGCCAGCAGCCTATACGGGACAGCAGTCTATGGCTACACCTTC.

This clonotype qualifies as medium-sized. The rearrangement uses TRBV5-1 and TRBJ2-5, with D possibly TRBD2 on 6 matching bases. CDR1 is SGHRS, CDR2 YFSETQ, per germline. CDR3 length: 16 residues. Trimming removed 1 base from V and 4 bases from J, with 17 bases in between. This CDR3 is CASSLSYSGSGETQYF. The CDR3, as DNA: TGCGCCAGCAGCTTGTCTTACAGCGGGTCGGGAGAGACCCAGTACTTC.

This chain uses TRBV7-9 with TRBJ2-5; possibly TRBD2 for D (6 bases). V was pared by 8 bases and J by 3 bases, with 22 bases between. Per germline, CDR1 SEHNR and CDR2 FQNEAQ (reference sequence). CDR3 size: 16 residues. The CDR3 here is CASSRGSLAQEETQYF. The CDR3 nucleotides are TGTGCCAGCTCCAGAGGTTCGCTAGCGCAAGAAGAGACCCAGTACTTC.

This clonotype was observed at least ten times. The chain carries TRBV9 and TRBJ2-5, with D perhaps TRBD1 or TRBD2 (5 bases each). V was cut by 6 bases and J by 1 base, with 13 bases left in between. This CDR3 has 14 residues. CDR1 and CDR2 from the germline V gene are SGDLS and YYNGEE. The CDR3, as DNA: TGTGCCAGCACCATAGGGGACGGCCAAGAGACCCAGTACTTC. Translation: CASTIGDGQETQYF.

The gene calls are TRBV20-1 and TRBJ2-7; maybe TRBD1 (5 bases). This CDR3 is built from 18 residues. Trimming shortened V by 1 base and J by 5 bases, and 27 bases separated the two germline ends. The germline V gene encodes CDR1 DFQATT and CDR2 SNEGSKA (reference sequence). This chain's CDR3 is CSARGPLRAGKDTNEQYF. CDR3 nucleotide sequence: TGCAGTGCTAGAGGGCCTCTTCGGGCAGGGAAAGATACCAACGAGCAGTACTTC.

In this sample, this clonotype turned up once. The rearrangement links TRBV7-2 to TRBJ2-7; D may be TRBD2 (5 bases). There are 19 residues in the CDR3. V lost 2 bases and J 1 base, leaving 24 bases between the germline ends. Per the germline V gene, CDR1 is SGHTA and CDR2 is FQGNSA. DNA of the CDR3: TGTGCCAGCAGCTTAAAAGTCAGGCGCACAACCCGGGGTTCCTACGAGCAGTACTTC. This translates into CASSLKVRRTTRGSYEQYF.